These T cell receptor beta chains were read from a single sample in a study of regulatory T cells in long-lasting Graves disease. TCRdb reanalysed the multiplex PCR reads using MiXCR and keeps one entry per CDR3 protein. Among roughly 490,000 distinct CDR3 sequences, 20% to 25% were seen once, and the ten largest hold under 15%. Specimen: peripheral blood mononuclear cells (PBMCs), collected when the disease was refractory, from a patient treated with antithyroid drugs. These receptors were taken from a female donor with Graves disease. Each CDR3 is given with its conserved first and last residue. The size of a clone is reported for some rows only, either as once, few or many, or as a class for expanded clones.

v_gene	len	j_gene	abundance	CDR3aa
TRBV11-1	12	TRBJ2-1	once	CASSLEGNEQFF
TRBV28	17	TRBJ2-6	-	CASSSPSGAGGANVLTF
TRBV9	16	TRBJ1-2	-	CASSGRDRKRSYGYTF
TRBV7-9	13	TRBJ1-4	few	CASSSDAPEKLFF
TRBV7-9	10	TRBJ1-1	-	CAVAQSEAFF
TRBV11-2	15	TRBJ2-3	-	CASSEGQTSTDTQYF
TRBV7-7	14	TRBJ2-5	many	CASSFGLGAETQYF
TRBV20-1	13	TRBJ1-2	-	CSARHTFDYGYTF
TRBV7-6	16	TRBJ2-2	few	CASSPMDSSNTGELFF
TRBV20-1	13	TRBJ2-7	few	CSAPQGLGQKQYF
TRBV6-2/TRBV6-3	17	TRBJ2-7	-	CASRGRDRGRGSYEQYF
TRBV12-3/TRBV12-4	15	TRBJ2-2	many	CASSFTGSNTGELFF
TRBV7-2	16	TRBJ2-5	many	CASSLAGGQGWETQYF
TRBV27	17	TRBJ2-7	few	CASSTPGLAPSSYEQYF
TRBV6-5	16	TRBJ2-1	-	CASSYLGRGAYNEQFF
TRBV3-1	17	TRBJ1-1	few	CASSHQLGGAGGTEAFF
TRBV3-1	13	TRBJ2-7	-	CASSRRGYYEQYF
TRBV6-5	16	TRBJ2-7	many	CASSYSGLAATYEQYF
TRBV29-1	15	TRBJ2-5	-	CSVGKQRERSETQYF
TRBV3-1	18	TRBJ1-2	-	CASSTSGTGGHVNYGYTF
TRBV28	15	TRBJ1-5	many	CASRLGLPLNQPQHF
TRBV12-3/TRBV12-4	11	TRBJ2-4	-	CASSGWGIQYF
TRBV2	12	TRBJ1-1	many	CASSKTGSEAFF
TRBV11-3	16	TRBJ1-6	few	CASSQRRGPADSPLHF
TRBV28	14	TRBJ2-2	many	CASSRTGGTGELFF
TRBV7-2	15	TRBJ1-2	many	CASSPRTGEVYGYTF
TRBV2	13	TRBJ1-1	many	CATNQKGNTEAFF
TRBV7-9	15	TRBJ1-1	-	CASSHHVGMNTEAFF
TRBV29-1	14	TRBJ1-5	few	CSVRQGAAGQPQHF
TRBV6-1	16	TRBJ2-1	-	CASSRTTKLSYNEQFF
TRBV19	14	TRBJ1-1	-	CVSSSSGGNTEAFF
TRBV12-3/TRBV12-4	14	TRBJ1-4	many	CASSRQGKGEKLFF
TRBV12-3/TRBV12-4	13	TRBJ2-5	-	CASSLGAGGAQYF
TRBV10-1	15	TRBJ2-2	-	CAPGTGQGITGELFF
TRBV9	16	TRBJ2-3	few	CASSVLDSQSTDTQYF
TRBV20-1	12	TRBJ1-2	-	CSAKQGNYGYTF
TRBV10-3	15	TRBJ2-5	-	CAISAGAGGQETQYF
TRBV12-3/TRBV12-4	13	TRBJ1-2	many	CASSFRGGNGYTF
TRBV28	12	TRBJ1-1	many	CASSLRWTEAFF
TRBV7-2	14	TRBJ2-2	many	CASSSDRGPGELFF
TRBV6-1	13	TRBJ1-1	few	CASQRDRVAEAFF
TRBV2	11	TRBJ2-5	many	CASSDSWTQYF
TRBV5-1	14	TRBJ1-2	few	CASSYQQGLSGYTF
TRBV29-1	13	TRBJ1-2	-	CSVTYGANYGYTF
TRBV29-1	11	TRBJ1-4	many	CSGTVNEKLFF
TRBV19	13	TRBJ1-5	few	CASSDRGGQPQHF
TRBV7-2	13	TRBJ1-2	-	CASSTGSSYGYTF
TRBV12-3/TRBV12-4	13	TRBJ2-1	-	CASSFRQNNEQFF
TRBV2	14	TRBJ2-1	-	CASSVGRGVNEQFF
TRBV4-2	14	TRBJ1-2	-	CASSQEPGNYGYTF
TRBV6-5	13	TRBJ2-2	-	CASSYSGAVELFF
TRBV28	15	TRBJ1-1	many	CASSLVPPMNTEAFF
TRBV7-9	15	TRBJ2-7	-	CASSLGTEYTYEQYF
TRBV6-1	14	TRBJ1-1	many	CASSERLQGSEAFF
TRBV3-1	18	TRBJ2-7	-	CASSQVSYASGTSYEQYF
TRBV7-2	16	TRBJ1-5	-	CASSLDAGGSNQPQHF